This TCR beta chain was recorded in a study of cytomegalovirus exposure and HLA in healthy donors. Repertoires were generated with immunoSEQ multiplex PCR, while TCRdb's copy carries only in-frame clones and drops some. The sample has 90,000 to 150,000 clones, 88% seen once; the top ten hold roughly 4.4%. As regards this clone: Its target is unknown.

The study, taken as a whole, reports: Within the approximately 110 validation repertoires, first-cohort TCR clusters tended to co-occur, according to a later analysis. There were 150 or so TCR beta chains listed as cytomegalovirus-associated.

Between the trimmed V and J ends, which lost 0 bases and 2 bases, there was a span of 9 bases. Germline loops: CDR1 SGDLS, CDR2 YYNGEE. The CDR3 totals 14 residues. The chain has TRBV9 and TRBJ2-7; weak D call: TRBD2 (6 bases). This TCR came from a man aged 18 to 30 in good health and CMV-seropositive. Sequenced material: PBMCs. CDR3 in DNA: TGTGCCAGCAGCGTAGGGGGAGGCGCCTACGAGCAGTACTTC. Translated, it gives CASSVGGGAYEQYF.